Listed here are 16 T cell receptor beta chains from one sample, sequenced in a study of T cell changes during pregnancy in multiple sclerosis. Sequenced by immunoSEQ multiplex PCR; TCRdb stores in-frame clones only, minus some. The sample has 40,000 or so clones, 75% to 95% seen once. The source material was CD4+ T cells from peripheral blood mononuclear cells, sampled in the third trimester of pregnancy. The receptor set was obtained from a female donor with multiple sclerosis, enrolled in a pregnancy study.

The genes are TRBV4-1 and TRBJ1-2, with 8 nucleotides matching TRBD1. The J segment lost 2 bases and the V segment lost 4 bases, leaving 6 bases of the junction unmatched. This CDR3 contains 15 residues. Germline V CDR1 and CDR2: MGHRA, YSYEKL. Here the CDR3 reads CASSLTGGANYGYTF. CDR3 DNA sequence: TGCGCCAGCAGCCTCACAGGGGGGGCGAACTATGGCTACACCTTC.

V usage is TRBV4-1 and J usage is TRBJ1-1; no definite D call. The length of the CDR3 is 18 residues. CDR1 MGHRA and CDR2 YSYEKL come from the germline V gene. Trimming left V 0 bases short and J 0 bases short, with 17 bases between. CDR3 sequence: CASSQDLRSGTMNTEAFF. The CDR3 DNA sequence: TGCGCCAGCAGCCAAGACCTACGCTCAGGTACCATGAACACTGAAGCTTTCTTT.

This chain uses TRBV4-2 with TRBJ2-7; TRBD2 agrees at 13 bases. Germline trimming cut 6 bases from V and 3 bases from J; bases unmatched to any gene: 2. CDR3 length: 14 residues. Germline CDR1 is LGHNA and CDR2 is YNFKEQ. CDR3 loop: CASSRTSGSYEQYF. The CDR3 DNA is TGTGCCAGCAGTCGGACTAGCGGGAGCTACGAGCAGTACTTC.

The V gene is TRBV5-6, the J gene TRBJ2-2; TRBD2 matches 13 bases. With 2 bases clipped from V and 2 bases from J, the junction kept 3 bases outside the gene matches. CDR3 length: 17 amino acids. Germline CDR1 reads SGHDT; CDR2 reads YYEEEE. The CDR3 region has the DNA TGTGCCAGCAGCTTTACTAGCGGGAGGGGTAACACCGGGGAGCTGTTTTTT. Translated: CASSFTSGRGNTGELFF.

The chain recombines TRBV5-1 with TRBJ1-2; D perhaps matches TRBD1 (5 bases). The length of the CDR3 is 14 residues. CDR1 is SGHRS, CDR2 YFSETQ, per germline. V was clipped by 4 bases and J by 8 bases, with 18 bases between them. The CDR3 DNA reads as TGCGCCAGCAGCCCCCAGGATGGGGCCGGGGGCTACACCTTC. This gives the protein CASSPQDGAGGYTF.

The rearrangement joins TRBV27 to TRBJ2-4; TRBD2 is a possible D gene (6 bases). The CDR3 runs 15 residues. Trimming took off 3 bases at V and 2 bases at J, with 11 bases between the two ends. Germline CDR1 MNHEY, CDR2 SMNVEV (reference sequence). CDR3 sequence reads: CASSLWGDPKNIQYF. The DNA of the CDR3 is TGTGCCAGCAGTTTGTGGGGGGACCCCAAAAACATTCAGTACTTC.

The V call is TRBV7-3, the J call TRBJ2-5; 8 nucleotides agree with TRBD2. The CDR3 runs 17 residues. Trimming at V came to 4 bases and at J to 4 bases, leaving 14 bases not matched to a gene. Germline V lookup: CDR1 SGHTA, CDR2 FQGTGA. As DNA, the CDR3 is TGTGCCAGCAGCTCCCATTTGGGCGGGAGGATTAGAGAGACCCAGTACTTC. Amino acids: CASSSHLGGRIRETQYF.

V is TRBV19 and J is TRBJ2-1; 16 bases fit TRBD2. CDR3 length: 19 amino acids. The germline CDR1 and CDR2 sequences are LNHDA and SQIVND (reference sequence). With 5 bases clipped from V and 0 bases from J, the junction kept 7 bases outside the gene matches. The CDR3 nucleotides are TGTGCCAGTAGTCTAGGGACTAGCGGGAGGGTAGCCTCCTACAATGAGCAGTTCTTC. The encoded protein is CASSLGTSGRVASYNEQFF.

This rearrangement joins TRBV28 to TRBJ1-2, with 8 bases that match TRBD1. CDR3 length equals 15 residues. Trimming at V came to 4 bases and at J to 5 bases, leaving 9 bases not matched to a gene. Germline CDR1 MDHEN, CDR2 SYDVKM. DNA of the CDR3: TGTGCCAGCAGTTCCTTGGGCAGGGGGCAATATGGCTACACCTTC. Amino acids: CASSSLGRGQYGYTF.

The CDR3 region has the DNA TGCGCCGGACCGGGGACAGGGATCTCTGGGGCCAACGTCCTGACTTTC. Protein sequence: CAGPGTGISGANVLTF. The chain uses TRBV10-1 and TRBJ2-6, with 9 nucleotides matching TRBD1. Germline trimming cut 11 bases from V and 0 bases from J; bases unmatched to any gene: 8. Germline CDR1 and CDR2: WNHNN and SYGVQD (reference sequence). The CDR3 totals 16 residues.

CDR3 nucleotide sequence: TGTGCCAGCAGCTTTACGATCTGGGCTGCGGGGGGGATGAACACCGGGGAGCTGTTTTTT. Its protein product is CASSFTIWAAGGMNTGELFF. The rearrangement uses TRBV13 and TRBJ2-2; 9 nucleotides align to TRBD2. The CDR3 extends over 20 amino acids. The germline V gene encodes CDR1 PRHDT and CDR2 FYEKMQ (reference sequence). V dropped 3 bases and J dropped 1; count of bases not matched to a gene: 15.

This clone was counted between two and nine times. The CDR3 sequence: CASRGASEVGEQFF. DNA for the CDR3: TGTGCCAGCCGAGGTGCCTCGGAGGTGGGTGAGCAGTTCTTC. The chain couples TRBV6-5 to TRBJ2-1, with a tentative D call TRBD2 (5 bases). V dropped 8 bases and J dropped 9 bases, with 20 bases sitting between them. CDR3 size: 14 residues. Germline-derived CDR1 and CDR2 are MNHEY and SVGAGI.

This chain links TRBV5-1 with TRBJ2-1, with TRBD1 identical over 10 bases. The CDR3 spans 14 residues. The ends lost 4 bases at V and 7 bases at J; junction bases unmatched: 5. The germline V gene has CDR1 SGHRS and CDR2 YFSETQ. The chain's CDR3 is CASSARTGGNEQFF. Here the CDR3 DNA reads TGCGCCAGCAGCGCCAGGACAGGGGGTAATGAGCAGTTCTTC.

This chain joins TRBV7-3 and TRBJ2-1; a possible D gene is TRBD1 (6 bases). The germline gives CDR1 SGHTA, CDR2 FQGTGA. V lost 3 bases, J lost 6 bases, and 9 bases lay in between. The CDR3 is 13 amino acids. CDR3 nucleotides: TGTGCCAGCAGCTTTGCCAGGGGCAATGAGCAGTTCTTC. Encoded protein: CASSFARGNEQFF.

This chain connects TRBV9 to TRBJ2-1; tentatively, D is TRBD2 (6 bases). The CDR3 covers 16 residues. Trimming took 2 bases from V and 7 from J, leaving 19 bases between them. Germline CDR1 SGDLS, CDR2 YYNGEE. The CDR3 coding sequence is TGTGCCAGCAGCGTCTCGGGACTTCAGGAGGTGAATGAGCAGTTCTTC. Its protein product is CASSVSGLQEVNEQFF.

V usage is TRBV7-2 and J usage is TRBJ2-1; the match to TRBD2 covers 9 bases. V trimming: 3 bases; J trimming: 0 bases; junction bases outside the gene matches: 9. The CDR3 is made up of 18 amino acids. CDR1 is SGHTA and CDR2 is FQGNSA in the germline V gene. The CDR3 is CASSLALAGVYSYNEQFF. CDR3 in DNA: TGTGCCAGCAGCTTGGCGTTAGCGGGAGTCTACTCCTACAATGAGCAGTTCTTC.